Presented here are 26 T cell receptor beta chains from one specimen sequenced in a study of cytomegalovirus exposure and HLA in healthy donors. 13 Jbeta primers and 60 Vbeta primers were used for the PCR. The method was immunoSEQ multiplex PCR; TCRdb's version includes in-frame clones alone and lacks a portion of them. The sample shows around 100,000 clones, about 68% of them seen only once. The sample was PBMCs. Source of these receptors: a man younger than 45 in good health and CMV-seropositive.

The CDR3 sequence: CASSYRQDRGNYGYTF. CDR3 DNA: TGTGCCAGTAGTTATCGCCAGGACAGGGGAAACTATGGCTACACCTTC. The rearrangement joins TRBV19 to TRBJ1-2; 9 nucleotides align to TRBD1. In germline, CDR1 is LNHDA, CDR2 SQIVND (reference sequence). Germline trimming cut 5 bases from V and 2 bases from J; bases unmatched to any gene: 9. CDR3 length equals 16 residues. The full variable domain, completed using reference TRBV19 and TRBJ1-2, is DGGITQSPKYLFRKEGQNVTLSCEQNLNHDAMYWYRQDPGQGLRLIYYSQIVNDFQKGDIAEGYSVSREKKESFPLTVTSAQKNPTAFYLCASSYRQDRGNYGYTFGSGTRLTVV.

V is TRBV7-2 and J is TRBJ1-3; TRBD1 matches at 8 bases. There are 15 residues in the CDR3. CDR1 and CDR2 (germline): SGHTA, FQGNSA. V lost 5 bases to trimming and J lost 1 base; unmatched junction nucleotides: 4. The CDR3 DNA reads TGTGCCAGCAGCCATAGGACAGGGTCTGGAAACACCATATATTTT. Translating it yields CASSHRTGSGNTIYF.

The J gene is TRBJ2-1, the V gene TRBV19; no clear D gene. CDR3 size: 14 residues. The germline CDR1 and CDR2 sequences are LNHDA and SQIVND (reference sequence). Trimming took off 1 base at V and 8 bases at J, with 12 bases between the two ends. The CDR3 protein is CASSIVLTRDEQFF. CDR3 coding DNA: TGTGCCAGTAGTATAGTCTTGACTCGTGATGAGCAGTTCTTC.

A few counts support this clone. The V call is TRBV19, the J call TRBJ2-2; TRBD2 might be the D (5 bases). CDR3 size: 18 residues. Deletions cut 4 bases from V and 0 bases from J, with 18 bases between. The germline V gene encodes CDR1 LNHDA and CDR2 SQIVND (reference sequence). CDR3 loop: CASSTHLSRGTNTGELFF. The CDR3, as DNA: TGTGCCAGTAGTACCCACCTAAGTCGGGGTACGAACACCGGGGAGCTGTTTTTT. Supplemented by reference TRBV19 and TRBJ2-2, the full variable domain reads DGGITQSPKYLFRKEGQNVTLSCEQNLNHDAMYWYRQDPGQGLRLIYYSQIVNDFQKGDIAEGYSVSREKKESFPLTVTSAQKNPTAFYLCASSTHLSRGTNTGELFFGEGSRLTVL.

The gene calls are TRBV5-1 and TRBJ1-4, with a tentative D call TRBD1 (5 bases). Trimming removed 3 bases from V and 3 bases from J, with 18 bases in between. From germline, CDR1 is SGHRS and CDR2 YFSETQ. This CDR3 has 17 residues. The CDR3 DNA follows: TGCGCCAGCAGCTCTGGGGGAGGTATTGCGGCTAATGAAAAACTGTTTTTT. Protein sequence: CASSSGGGIAANEKLFF.

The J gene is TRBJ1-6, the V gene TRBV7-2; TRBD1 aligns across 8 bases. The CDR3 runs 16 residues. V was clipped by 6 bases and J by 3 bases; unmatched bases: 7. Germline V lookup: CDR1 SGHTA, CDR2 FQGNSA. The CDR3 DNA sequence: TGTGCCAGCAGACGTCGGACAGGGAGCTATAATTCACCCCTCCACTTT. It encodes CASRRRTGSYNSPLHF.

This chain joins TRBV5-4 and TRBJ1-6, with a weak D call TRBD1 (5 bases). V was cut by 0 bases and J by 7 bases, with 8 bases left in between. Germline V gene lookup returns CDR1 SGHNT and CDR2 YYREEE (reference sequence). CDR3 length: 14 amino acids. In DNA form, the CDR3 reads TGTGCCAGCAGCTTGGGACAGCTGAATTCACCCCTCCACTTT. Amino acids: CASSLGQLNSPLHF.

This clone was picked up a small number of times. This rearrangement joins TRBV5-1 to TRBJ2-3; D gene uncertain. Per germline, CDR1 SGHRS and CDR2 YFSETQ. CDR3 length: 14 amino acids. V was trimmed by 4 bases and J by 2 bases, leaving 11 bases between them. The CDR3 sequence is CASSQGTVTDTQYF. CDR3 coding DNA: TGCGCCAGCAGCCAAGGCACAGTCACAGATACGCAGTATTTT.

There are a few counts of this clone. CDR3 bases: TGTGCCAGTAGGAGGGGGGGCGGGGAGACCCAGTACTTC. Protein sequence: CASRRGGGETQYF. The chain recombines TRBV6-1 with TRBJ2-5; D might be TRBD2 (7 bases). The length of the CDR3 is 13 residues. The germline CDR1 and CDR2 sequences are MNHNS and SASEGT. The V gene lost 9 bases and the J gene lost 5 bases, with 16 bases spanning the gap.

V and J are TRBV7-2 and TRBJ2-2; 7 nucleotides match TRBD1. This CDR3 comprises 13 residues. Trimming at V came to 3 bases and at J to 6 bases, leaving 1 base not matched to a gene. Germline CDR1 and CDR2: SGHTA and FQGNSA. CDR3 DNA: TGTGCCAGCAGCTTCACAGGGGCCGGGGAGCTGTTTTTT. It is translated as CASSFTGAGELFF.

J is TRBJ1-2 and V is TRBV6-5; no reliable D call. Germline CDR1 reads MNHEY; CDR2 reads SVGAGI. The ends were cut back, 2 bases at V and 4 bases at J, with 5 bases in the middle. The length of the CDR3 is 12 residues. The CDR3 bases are TGTGCCAGCAGTTACGGCAGCTATGGCTACACCTTC. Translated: CASSYGSYGYTF.

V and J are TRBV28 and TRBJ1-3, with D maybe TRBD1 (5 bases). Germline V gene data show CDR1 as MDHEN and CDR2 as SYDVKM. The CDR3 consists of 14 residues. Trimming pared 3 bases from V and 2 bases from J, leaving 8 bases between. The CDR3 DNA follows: TGTGCCAGCAGTTTCCAGGGAACTGGAAACACCATATATTTT. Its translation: CASSFQGTGNTIYF.

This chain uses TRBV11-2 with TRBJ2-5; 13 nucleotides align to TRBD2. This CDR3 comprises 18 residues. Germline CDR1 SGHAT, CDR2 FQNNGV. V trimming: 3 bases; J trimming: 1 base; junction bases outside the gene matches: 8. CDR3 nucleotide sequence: TGTGCCAGCAGCTTCGGACTAGCGGGGGCCCGCGGCCAAGAGACCCAGTACTTC. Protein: CASSFGLAGARGQETQYF.

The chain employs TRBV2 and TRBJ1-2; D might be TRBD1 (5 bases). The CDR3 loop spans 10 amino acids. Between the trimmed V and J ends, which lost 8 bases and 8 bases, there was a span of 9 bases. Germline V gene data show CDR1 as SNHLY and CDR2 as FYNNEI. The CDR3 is CASRRGGYTF. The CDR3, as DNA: TGTGCCAGCCGGAGGGGCGGCTACACCTTC.

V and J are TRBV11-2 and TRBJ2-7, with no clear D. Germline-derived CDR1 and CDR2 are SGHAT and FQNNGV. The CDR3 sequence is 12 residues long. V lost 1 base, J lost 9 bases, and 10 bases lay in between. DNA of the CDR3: TGTGCCAGCAGCTTAGTCCCTCCAGGGCAGTACTTC. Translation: CASSLVPPGQYF.

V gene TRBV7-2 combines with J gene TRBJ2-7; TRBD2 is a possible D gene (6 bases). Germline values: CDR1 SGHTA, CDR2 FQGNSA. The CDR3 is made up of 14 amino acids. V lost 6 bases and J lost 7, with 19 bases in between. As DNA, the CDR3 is TGTGCCAGCAGGGAGGGCACCCTCGTTGGAGAGCAGTACTTC. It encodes CASREGTLVGEQYF.

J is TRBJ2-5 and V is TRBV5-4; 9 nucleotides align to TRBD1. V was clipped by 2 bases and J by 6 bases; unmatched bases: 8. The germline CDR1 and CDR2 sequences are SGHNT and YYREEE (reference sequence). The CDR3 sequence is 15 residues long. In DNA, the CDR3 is TGTGCCAGCAGCTTAGGGACAGGGCCTGGCAAGACCCAGTACTTC. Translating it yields CASSLGTGPGKTQYF.

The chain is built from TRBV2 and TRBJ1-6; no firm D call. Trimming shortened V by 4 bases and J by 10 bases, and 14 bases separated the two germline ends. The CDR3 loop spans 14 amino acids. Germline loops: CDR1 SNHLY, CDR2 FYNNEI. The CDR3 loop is CASSGGGRRSPLHF. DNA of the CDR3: TGTGCCAGCAGTGGAGGAGGGCGACGGTCACCCCTCCACTTT.

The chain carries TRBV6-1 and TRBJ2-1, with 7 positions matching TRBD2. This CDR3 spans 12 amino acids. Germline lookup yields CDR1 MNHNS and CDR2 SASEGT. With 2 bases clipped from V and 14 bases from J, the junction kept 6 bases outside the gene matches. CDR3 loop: CASSEFPGGEFF. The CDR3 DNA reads TGTGCCAGCAGTGAATTTCCTGGGGGGGAGTTCTTC.

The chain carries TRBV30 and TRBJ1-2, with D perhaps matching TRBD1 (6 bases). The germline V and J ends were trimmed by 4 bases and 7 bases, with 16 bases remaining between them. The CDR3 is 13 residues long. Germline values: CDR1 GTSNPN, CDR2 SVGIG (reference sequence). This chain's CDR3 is CAWTPQGRFGYTF. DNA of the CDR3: TGTGCCTGGACCCCACAGGGAAGATTTGGCTACACCTTC.

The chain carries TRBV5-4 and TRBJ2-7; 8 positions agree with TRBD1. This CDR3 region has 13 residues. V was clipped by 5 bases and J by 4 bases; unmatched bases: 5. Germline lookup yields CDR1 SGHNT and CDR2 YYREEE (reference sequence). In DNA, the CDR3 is TGTGCCAGCAGACGTGACAGGGGTTACGAGCAGTACTTC. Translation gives CASRRDRGYEQYF.

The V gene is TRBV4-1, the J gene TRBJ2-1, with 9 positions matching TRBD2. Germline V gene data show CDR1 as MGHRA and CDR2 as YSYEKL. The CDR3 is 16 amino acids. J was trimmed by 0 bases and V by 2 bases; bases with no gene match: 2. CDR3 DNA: TGCGCCAGCAGCCAACCTAGCGGGGCCTCCTACAATGAGCAGTTCTTC. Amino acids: CASSQPSGASYNEQFF.

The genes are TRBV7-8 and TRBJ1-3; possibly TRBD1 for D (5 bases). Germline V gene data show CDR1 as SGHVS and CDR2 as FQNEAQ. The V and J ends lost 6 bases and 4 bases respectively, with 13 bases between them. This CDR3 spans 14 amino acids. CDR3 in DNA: TGTGCCAGCAGAACAGGCCGCCTAGGAAACACCATATATTTT. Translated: CASRTGRLGNTIYF.

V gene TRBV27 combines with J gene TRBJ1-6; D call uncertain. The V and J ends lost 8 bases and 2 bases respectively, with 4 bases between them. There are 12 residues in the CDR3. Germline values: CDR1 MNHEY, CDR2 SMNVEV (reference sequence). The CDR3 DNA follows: TGTGCCAGCGGCCCCTATAATTCACCCCTCCACTTT. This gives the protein CASGPYNSPLHF.

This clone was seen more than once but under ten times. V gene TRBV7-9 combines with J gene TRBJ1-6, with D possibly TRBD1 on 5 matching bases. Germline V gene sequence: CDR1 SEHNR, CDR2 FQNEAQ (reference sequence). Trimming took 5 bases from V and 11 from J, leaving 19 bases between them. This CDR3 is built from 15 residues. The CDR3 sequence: CASSPWGGVNPPLHF. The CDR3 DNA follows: TGTGCCAGCAGCCCCTGGGGAGGGGTGAACCCACCCCTCCACTTT.

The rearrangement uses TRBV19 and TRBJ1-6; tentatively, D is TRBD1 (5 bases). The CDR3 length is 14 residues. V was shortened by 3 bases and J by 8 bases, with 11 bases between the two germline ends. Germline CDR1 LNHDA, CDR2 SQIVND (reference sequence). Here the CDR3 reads CASSMQGGDSPLHF. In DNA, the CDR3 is TGTGCCAGTAGTATGCAGGGAGGGGATTCACCCCTCCACTTT.